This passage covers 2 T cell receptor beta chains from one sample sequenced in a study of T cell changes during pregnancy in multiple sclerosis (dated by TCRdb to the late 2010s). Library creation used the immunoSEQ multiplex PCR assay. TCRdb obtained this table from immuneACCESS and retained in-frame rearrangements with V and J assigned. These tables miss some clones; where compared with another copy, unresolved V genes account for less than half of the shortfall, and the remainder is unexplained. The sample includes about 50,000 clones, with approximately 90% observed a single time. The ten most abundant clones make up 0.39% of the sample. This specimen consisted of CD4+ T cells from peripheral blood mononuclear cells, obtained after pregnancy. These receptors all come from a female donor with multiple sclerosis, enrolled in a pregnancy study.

CDR3 residues: CASSRTGFTEAFF. Here the CDR3 DNA reads TGCGCCAGCAGCCGCACAGGGTTCACTGAAGCTTTCTTT. The chain is built from TRBV4-1 and TRBJ1-1, with a weak D call TRBD1 (6 bases). Per the germline V gene, CDR1 is MGHRA and CDR2 is YSYEKL. The CDR3 is 13 residues long. The V and J ends lost 4 bases and 4 bases respectively, with 10 bases between them.

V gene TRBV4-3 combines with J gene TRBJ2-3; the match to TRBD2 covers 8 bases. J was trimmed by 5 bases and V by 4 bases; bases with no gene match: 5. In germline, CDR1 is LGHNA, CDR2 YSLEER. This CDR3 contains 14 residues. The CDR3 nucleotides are TGCGCCAGCAGCCCCGGGGGGGGTCGAGATACGCAGTATTTT. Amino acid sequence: CASSPGGGRDTQYF.